The present TCR beta chain was sequenced within a study of blood T cell repertoires in COVID-19 (TCRdb year 2020). At the level of the whole study: Collaborator samples came from the United States, Italy and Spain and covered acute and convalescent phases of COVID-19. Where available, HLA class I and class II types were taken from metadata supplied by the sample provider and were not determined by assay-based typing. The samples were drawn from the first 160 participants of the ongoing ImmuneRACE study and from under 1,500 subjects provided by 6 global collaborators. The repertoires were made available in a free public database intended to serve as a resource for research on the immune response to SARS-CoV-2. The material from the prospective study consisted of cDNA or gDNA derived from T cells, B-cell-depleted T cells, or PBMCs. Sample metadata almost always included a de-identified subject ID, COVID-19 status, age in years and sex. Deeply sampled blood TCRbeta repertoires from subjects exposed to, actively infected with, or recovered from COVID-19 were included in the dataset. General conclusions and limits of the study: The quantity of clinical and demographic metadata differed by source and by participant and was supplied without curation.

With regard to this clone: This clone's antigen is unknown. The record has no base qualities; no much larger clone is one base away.

From the cysteine up to the phenylalanine, the CDR3 has a length of 14 residues. The entry retains the CDR3 DNA only, 42 bases that are in frame from base 1. CDR1 and CDR2, looked up from the germline V gene (reference sequence), are LNHDA and SQIVND. V is trimmed back by 8 bases and J by 7 bases, and the junction contains 6 bases that no gene match accounts for. Whole blood was collected in K2EDTA tubes by collaborating institutions according to the institutions' own protocols. For TCRbeta analysis, collaborators shipped samples in one of three forms: frozen whole blood, isolated PBMCs, or DNA extracted from either of those sample types. TCRbeta CDR3 regions were amplified from genomic DNA by means of the immunoSEQ Assay, a bias-controlled multiplex PCR. Per the authors' processing: Nucleated cell counts per sample were estimated from amplification of reference gene primers within the assay. To quantify the absolute abundance of each unique TCRbeta CDR3 rearrangement, sequence reads were collapsed and filtered. For each sample, productive Simpson clonality was calculated as the square root of Simpson's diversity index across productive rearrangements. As stored in TCRdb, this immuneACCESS dataset retains in-frame rearrangements with V and J assigned. A fraction of the clones does not appear; measured against another copy, unresolved V genes explain less than half of the discrepancy, and the remainder lacks a known reason. D and trimming come from the DNA, and the V and J calls and clone size come from that table. The sample table shows over 70,000 clones, and around 87% are seen once. Jointly, the top ten make up under 1.2% of the sample.

Material: peripheral blood. The sequence links TRBV19 to TRBJ1-6; 9 central nucleotides agree with TRBD1. This TCR derives from a human donor in a cohort sampled during active COVID-19. The CDR3 sequence is CASSRDRANSPLHF. The nucleotide sequence is given as TGTGCCAGTTCCCGGGACAGGGCCAATTCACCCCTCCACTTT.